This T cell receptor beta chain emerged from a study of CD8 T cells in ankylosing spondylitis. Study-wide results and caveats: A motif of eight highly homologous TCR beta variants was seen as apparently characteristic of ankylosing spondylitis blood.

Germline assignment: CDR1 ENHRY and CDR2 SYGVKD. The CDR3 contains 15 residues. Losses at the gene ends were 2 bases for V and 11 bases for J; bases not matched to a gene: 10. This clonotype was seen at least ten times. What it recognizes is unknown. MiXCR, applied by TCRdb to the 5' RACE reads, yields one record per CDR3 protein. The sample includes more than 400,000 distinct CDR3 sequences, under 5.5% of them seen just once. This clonotype was sampled from a male donor with ankylosing spondylitis. This chain links TRBV10-3 with TRBJ1-1, with 11 bases fitting TRBD1. The source material was blood, either unsorted or a sorted T cell fraction (not recorded which). For the CDR3, the DNA is TGTGCCATCAGTGAGGGAGGAAGAAGGGACAGGGGGGCTTTCTTT. It yields the protein CAISEGGRRDRGAFF.